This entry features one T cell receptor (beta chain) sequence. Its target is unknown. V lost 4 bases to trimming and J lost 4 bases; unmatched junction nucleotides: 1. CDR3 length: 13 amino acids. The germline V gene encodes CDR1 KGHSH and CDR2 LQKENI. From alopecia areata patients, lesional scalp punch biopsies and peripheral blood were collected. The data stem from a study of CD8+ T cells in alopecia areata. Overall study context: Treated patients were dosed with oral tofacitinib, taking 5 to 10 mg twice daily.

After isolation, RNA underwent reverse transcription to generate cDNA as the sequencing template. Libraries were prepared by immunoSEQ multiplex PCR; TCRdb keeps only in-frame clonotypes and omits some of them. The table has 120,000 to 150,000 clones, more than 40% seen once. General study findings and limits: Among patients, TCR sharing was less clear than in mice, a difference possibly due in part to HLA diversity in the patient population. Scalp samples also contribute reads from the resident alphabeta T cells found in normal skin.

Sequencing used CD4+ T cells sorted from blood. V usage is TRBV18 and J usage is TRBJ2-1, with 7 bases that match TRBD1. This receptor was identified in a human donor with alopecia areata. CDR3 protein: CASSQTGYNEQFF. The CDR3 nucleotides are TGTGCCAGCTCACAGACAGGGTACAATGAGCAGTTCTTC.